The clone carrying this T cell receptor beta chain showed up just a few times. V was clipped by 8 bases and J by 4 bases, with 11 bases between them. The germline V gene has CDR1 MDHEN and CDR2 SYDVKM. The CDR3 loop spans 12 amino acids. The record originates from a study of patients and donors after allogeneic stem cell transplantation. TCRdb ran MiXCR on the RT-PCR reads and lists one entry per CDR3 protein. In the table there are around 240,000 distinct CDR3 sequences, over 12% of which are singletons. Sequenced sample: blood, either unsorted or a sorted T cell fraction (not recorded which). The TCR was taken from a human donor who was either an allogeneic HSCT recipient or a stem cell or donor lymphocyte infusion donor (not recorded which). It is not recorded whose cells these are; they may come from a transplant donor. J is TRBJ1-2 and V is TRBV28, with TRBD1 as a possible D gene (5 bases). The CDR3 here is CASLEGSYGYTF. The CDR3 nucleotides are TGTGCCAGCTTAGAGGGGAGCTATGGCTACACCTTC.